This T cell receptor (beta chain) came from a study of CD8 T cells in ankylosing spondylitis. The study, taken as a whole, reports: A motif in TCR beta, a set of fewer than ten highly homologous variants, appeared characteristic of ankylosing spondylitis blood.

A remark on this clonotype: Its target is not known.

Quantitative 5'-RACE with molecular barcodes generated TCR beta libraries. TCRdb reprocessed the 5' RACE reads with MiXCR, giving one entry per CDR3 protein. The table lists around 890,000 distinct CDR3 sequences, approximately 10% of them singletons. J was trimmed by 5 bases and V by 3 bases; bases with no gene match: 5. This CDR3 is 15 amino acids long. Germline assignment: CDR1 ENHRY and CDR2 SYGVKD. The chain joins TRBV10-3 to TRBJ2-5; 11 bases are a match to TRBD2. The source of this sequence is a male donor with ankylosing spondylitis. What was sequenced was blood, either unsorted or a sorted T cell fraction (not recorded which). CDR3 DNA sequence: TGTGCCATCAGTGACGGACTAGCGGGCGTCGAGACCCAGTACTTC. Protein: CAISDGLAGVETQYF.